The 12 T cell receptor beta chains below come from one sample, sequenced in a study of CD8 T cells in Susac syndrome. An input of 0.5 to 1 ug of RNA was subjected to reverse transcription using random hexamers. TCRdb re-called the immunoSEQ multiplex PCR reads through MiXCR, storing one row per CDR3 protein. This table has fewer than 150,000 distinct CDR3 sequences, around nine tenths appearing once. Material for sequencing was CD8+ T cells from PBMCs. These receptor sequences come from a human donor with multiple sclerosis.

The V gene is TRBV18, the J gene TRBJ1-6; no reliable D call. The CDR3 has 16 residues. Looked up from germline, CDR1 is KGHSH and CDR2 is LQKENI. V gave up 9 bases and J gave up 0 bases, with 15 bases separating them. CDR3 sequence reads: CASGELPSSYNSPLHF. DNA for the CDR3: TGTGCCAGTGGCGAACTGCCGAGCTCCTATAATTCACCCCTCCACTTT. The full variable domain, with the rest looked up from reference TRBV18 and TRBJ1-6, is NAGVMQNPRHLVRRRGQEARLRCSPMKGHSHVYWYRQLPEEGLKFMVYLQKENIIDESGMPKERFSAEFPKEGPSILRIQQVVRGDSAAYFCASGELPSSYNSPLHFGNGTRLTVT.

The chain carries TRBV12-3 or TRBV12-4 and TRBJ2-2; TRBD2 aligns across 10 bases. V shed 8 bases and J 6 bases; nucleotides not matched to a gene: 0. CDR3 length: 12 amino acids. The DNA for the CDR3 is TGTGCCAGCCTAGCGGGAGCCGGGGAGCTGTTTTTT. Amino acids: CASLAGAGELFF.

This chain links TRBV28 with TRBJ2-1; TRBD2 aligns across 9 bases. The CDR3 length is 14 residues. Losses at the gene ends were 3 bases for V and 7 bases for J; bases not matched to a gene: 4. Germline V lookup: CDR1 MDHEN, CDR2 SYDVKM. CDR3 amino acids: CASSLAGGENEQFF. In DNA, the CDR3 is TGTGCCAGCAGTTTGGCGGGAGGGGAAAATGAGCAGTTCTTC.

The V gene is TRBV11-2, the J gene TRBJ1-1; possibly TRBD1 for D (5 bases). The germline V gene has CDR1 SGHAT and CDR2 FQNNGV. Deletions cut 6 bases from V and 5 bases from J, with 13 bases between. The CDR3 sequence is 13 residues long. The CDR3 DNA follows: TGTGCCAGCAGATGGGGGTCCGGTACTGAAGCTTTCTTT. This encodes CASRWGSGTEAFF.

The chain uses TRBV12-3 or TRBV12-4 and TRBJ1-4; TRBD1 is a possible D gene (6 bases). The CDR3 extends over 15 amino acids. Deletions cut 5 bases from V and 4 bases from J, with 14 bases between. The CDR3: CASSLQDSYNEKLFF. In DNA form, the CDR3 reads TGTGCCAGCAGTCTTCAGGACAGCTATAATGAAAAACTGTTTTTT.

This clonotype appeared a single time. This chain joins TRBV7-6 and TRBJ1-4; D is unresolved. Germline CDR1 and CDR2: SGHVS and FNYEAQ. The CDR3 covers 12 residues. V was cut by 5 bases and J by 0 bases, with 1 base left in between. The CDR3 DNA follows: TGTGCCAGCAGCGCAACTAATGAAAAACTGTTTTTT. Protein product: CASSATNEKLFF.

The J gene is TRBJ2-7, the V gene TRBV30; D is undetermined. Trimming removed 3 bases from V and 4 bases from J, with 10 bases in between. The length of the CDR3 is 12 residues. Germline assignment: CDR1 GTSNPN and CDR2 SVGIG (reference sequence). The CDR3 region has the DNA TGTGCCTGGAGAATGGACGGGTACGAGCAGTACTTC. This sequence encodes CAWRMDGYEQYF.

The CDR3 reads CASSFVGVGYGYTF. As DNA, the CDR3 is TGTGCCAGCAGTTTTGTGGGAGTAGGGTATGGCTACACCTTC. V and J are TRBV12-3 or TRBV12-4 and TRBJ1-2, with D unclear. This CDR3 contains 14 residues. Trimming pared 3 bases from V and 5 bases from J, leaving 13 bases between.

This chain uses TRBV29-1 with TRBJ2-7, with D tentatively TRBD1 or TRBD2 (6 bases each). Germline V lookup: CDR1 SQVTM, CDR2 ANQGSEA. The CDR3 totals 13 residues. Trimming stripped 6 bases from V and 0 bases from J, with 12 bases between. The CDR3 DNA sequence: TGCAGCGTGAGACAGGACTACTCCTACGAGCAGTACTTC. This translates into CSVRQDYSYEQYF.

The rearrangement links TRBV5-1 to TRBJ1-1; possible D gene TRBD1, 5 bases. Germline V gene sequence: CDR1 SGHRS, CDR2 YFSETQ. Between the trimmed V and J ends, which lost 4 bases and 4 bases, there was a span of 14 bases. CDR3 length equals 14 residues. CDR3 residues: CASSPQGEVTEAFF. In nucleotides, the CDR3 is TGCGCCAGCAGCCCTCAGGGAGAAGTCACTGAAGCTTTCTTT. Looking up the rest from reference TRBV5-1 and TRBJ1-1 gives the full variable domain: KAGVTQTPRYLIKTRGQQVTLSCSPISGHRSVSWYQQTPGQGLQFLFEYFSETQRNKGNFPGRFSGRQFSNSRSEMNVSTLELGDSALYLCASSPQGEVTEAFFGQGTRLTVV.

This clonotype was picked up one time. The chain has TRBV7-9 and TRBJ2-1; D is possibly TRBD2 (6 bases). CDR1 and CDR2 from the germline V gene are SEHNR and FQNEAQ (reference sequence). This CDR3 comprises 16 residues. Deletions cut 5 bases from V and 16 bases from J, with 30 bases between. The CDR3 bases are TGTGCCAGCAGCCCCCAGGAGGGAGCAGACACCACCAACGTATTCTTC. Residues: CASSPQEGADTTNVFF.

This clonotype has just a few counts. J is TRBJ2-7 and V is TRBV4-1; D not certain. CDR3 length equals 15 residues. V lost 0 bases to trimming and J lost 0 bases, with 9 bases between them. In germline, CDR1 is MGHRA, CDR2 YSYEKL. The CDR3 is CASSQDGSSSYEQYF. The CDR3 coding sequence is TGCGCCAGCAGCCAAGACGGCAGTAGCTCCTACGAGCAGTACTTC.